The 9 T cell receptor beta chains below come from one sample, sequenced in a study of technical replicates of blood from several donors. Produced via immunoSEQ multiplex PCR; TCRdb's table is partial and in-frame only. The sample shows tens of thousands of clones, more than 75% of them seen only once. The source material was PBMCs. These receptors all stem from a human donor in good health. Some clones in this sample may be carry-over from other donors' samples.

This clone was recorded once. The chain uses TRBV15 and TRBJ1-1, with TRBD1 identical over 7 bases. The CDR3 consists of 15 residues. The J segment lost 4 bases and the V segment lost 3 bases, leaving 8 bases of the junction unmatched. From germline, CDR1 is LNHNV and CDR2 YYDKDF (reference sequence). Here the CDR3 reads CATSSDRVGSTEAFF. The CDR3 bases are TGTGCCACCAGCAGCGACAGGGTAGGGAGCACTGAAGCTTTCTTT.

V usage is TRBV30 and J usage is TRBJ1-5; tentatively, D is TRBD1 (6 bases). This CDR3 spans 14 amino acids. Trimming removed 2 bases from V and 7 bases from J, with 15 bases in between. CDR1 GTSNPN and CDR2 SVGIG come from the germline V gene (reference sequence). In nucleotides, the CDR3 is TGTGCCTGGAGTTGGCTTGACAGGAACCAGCCCCAGCATTTT. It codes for CAWSWLDRNQPQHF.

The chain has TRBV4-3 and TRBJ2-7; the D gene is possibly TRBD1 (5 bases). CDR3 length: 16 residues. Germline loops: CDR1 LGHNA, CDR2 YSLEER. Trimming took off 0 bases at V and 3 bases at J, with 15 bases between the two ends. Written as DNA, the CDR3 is TGCGCCAGCAGCCAAGATCGAAGGGGTTCGAACTACGAGCAGTACTTC. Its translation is CASSQDRRGSNYEQYF.

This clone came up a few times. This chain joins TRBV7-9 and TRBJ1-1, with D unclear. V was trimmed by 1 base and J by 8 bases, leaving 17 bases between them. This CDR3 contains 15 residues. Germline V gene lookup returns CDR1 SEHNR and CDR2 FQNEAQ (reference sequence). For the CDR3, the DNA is TGTGCCAGCAGCTTAGGAGACGGGGTAAGTCGCGAAGCTTTCTTT. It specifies CASSLGDGVSREAFF.

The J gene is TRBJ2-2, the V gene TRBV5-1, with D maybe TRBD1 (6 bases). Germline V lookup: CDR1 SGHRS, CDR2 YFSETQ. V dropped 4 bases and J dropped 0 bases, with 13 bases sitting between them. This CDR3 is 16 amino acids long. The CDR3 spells CASSVNRAANTGELFF. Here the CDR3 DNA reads TGCGCCAGCAGCGTAAACAGGGCAGCGAACACCGGGGAGCTGTTTTTT.

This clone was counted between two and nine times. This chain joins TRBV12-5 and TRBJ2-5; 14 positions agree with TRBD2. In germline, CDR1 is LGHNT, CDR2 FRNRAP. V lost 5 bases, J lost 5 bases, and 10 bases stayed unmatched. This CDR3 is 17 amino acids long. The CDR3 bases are TGTGCTAGTGGTCCCCCTTGGGGGACTAGCGGGAGTGAGACCCAGTACTTC. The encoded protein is CASGPPWGTSGSETQYF.

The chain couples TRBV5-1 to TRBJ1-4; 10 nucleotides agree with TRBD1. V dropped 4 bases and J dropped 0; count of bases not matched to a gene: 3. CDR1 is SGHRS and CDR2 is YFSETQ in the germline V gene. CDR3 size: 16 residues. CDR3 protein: CASSNGQGATNEKLFF. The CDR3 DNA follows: TGCGCCAGCAGCAATGGACAGGGGGCAACTAATGAAAAACTGTTTTTT. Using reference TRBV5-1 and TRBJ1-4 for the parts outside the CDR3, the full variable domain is KAGVTQTPRYLIKTRGQQVTLSCSPISGHRSVSWYQQTPGQGLQFLFEYFSETQRNKGNFPGRFSGRQFSNSRSEMNVSTLELGDSALYLCASSNGQGATNEKLFFGSGTQLSVL.

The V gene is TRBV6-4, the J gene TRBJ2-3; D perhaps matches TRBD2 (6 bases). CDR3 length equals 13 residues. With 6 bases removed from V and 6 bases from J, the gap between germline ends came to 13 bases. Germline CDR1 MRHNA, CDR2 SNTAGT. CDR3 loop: CASSGGFSDTQYF. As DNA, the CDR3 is TGTGCCAGCAGCGGGGGATTCTCCGATACGCAGTATTTT.

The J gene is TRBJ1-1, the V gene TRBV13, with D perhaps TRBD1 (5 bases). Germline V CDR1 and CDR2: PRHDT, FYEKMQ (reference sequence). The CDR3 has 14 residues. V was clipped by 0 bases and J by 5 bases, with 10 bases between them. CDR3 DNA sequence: TGTGCCAGCAGCTTAGGGAAGGGGAGGACTGAAGCTTTCTTT. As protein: CASSLGKGRTEAFF.